This TCR beta chain appears in the sequencing data of a study of blood T cell repertoires in COVID-19 (TCRdb year 2020). In terms of the full investigation: Collaborator samples came from the United States, Italy and Spain and covered acute and convalescent phases of COVID-19. The samples were drawn from the first 160 participants of the ongoing ImmuneRACE study and from some 1,300 subjects provided by 6 global collaborators. The repertoires were released in a freely available public database intended as a resource for research on the immune response to SARS-CoV-2. Where HLA class I and class II types were available, the types were taken from metadata supplied by the sample provider, not from assay-based typing. The dataset comprised deeply sampled blood TCRbeta repertoires from subjects exposed to, actively infected with, or recovered from COVID-19. The prospective study material was composed of cDNA or gDNA derived from T cells, B-cell-depleted T cells, or PBMCs. A de-identified subject ID, COVID-19 status, age in years and sex were almost always included in the sample metadata.

General findings and caveats noted by the study authors: The quantity of clinical and demographic metadata differed by source and by participant and was supplied without curation.

Concerning this clone itself: Its antigen is unknown. Base qualities are missing; no much larger clone stands one base away.

TCRbeta CDR3 regions were amplified from genomic DNA using the immunoSEQ Assay, a bias-controlled multiplex PCR. Concerning the study's data processing: Nucleated cell counts per sample were estimated from amplification of reference gene primers within the assay. To quantify the absolute abundance of each unique TCRbeta CDR3 rearrangement, sequence reads were collapsed and filtered. For each sample, productive Simpson clonality was calculated as the square root of Simpson's diversity index across productive rearrangements. TCRdb limited this immuneACCESS table to in-frame rearrangements with V and J called. A share of clones is missing; checked studies link under half to unresolved V genes, and the rest is unexplained. V and J calls and clone size are those listed in that table; D and trimming were worked out from the DNA. The sample has 150,000 to 200,000 clones on record, just under 95% of them singletons. The ten top clones hold 3.5% to 5% of the sample.

The V end loses 5 bases and the J end loses 4 bases, and a stretch of 8 bases separates them. The CDR3 starts with the cysteine, ends with the phenylalanine, and has 12 residues. Only the CDR3 portion is preserved as DNA: 36 bases, with reading frame beginning at the first base. Via the germline V gene, CDR1 is ENHRY and CDR2 SYGVKD. Whole blood was collected in K2EDTA tubes by collaborating institutions according to the institutions' own protocols. For TCRbeta analysis, collaborator samples were shipped as frozen whole blood, as isolated PBMCs, or as DNA extracted from either sample type. The TCR originated in a woman aged 50 to 60 with acute or convalescent COVID-19. The sequencing sample was made of peripheral blood. The receptor chain draws on TRBV10-3 and TRBJ1-2; TRBD1 might be the D gene, on 6 matching bases. The CDR3 protein is CAISTGLYGYTF. In nucleotides, the sequence is TGTGCCATCAGTACAGGGCTCTATGGCTACACCTTC.